These T cell receptor beta chains were read from a single sample in a study of blood T cell repertoires in COVID-19. Sequenced by immunoSEQ multiplex PCR; TCRdb stores in-frame clones only, minus some. The sample includes approximately 17,000 clones, around 90% seen only once; the top ten take about 24%. The sequencing sample was made of peripheral blood. The receptors derive from a man aged 60 to 69 with acute or convalescent COVID-19. Each CDR3 is given with its conserved first and last residue. Fields, in order: clone size, D gene, V gene, J gene, CDR3 protein, CDR3 DNA. The D gene is left open where the match is weak. Size tells how often a clone was seen (once, few, many) or the class of an expanded clone, and some rows leave it out.

.	.	TRBV6-5	TRBJ1-1	CASSYSYSYTEAFF	TGTGCCAGCAGTTACTCGTACAGCTACACTGAAGCTTTCTTT
.	.	TRBV5-1	TRBJ1-3	CASSLATRESSGNTIYF	TGCGCCAGCAGCTTGGCCACTCGAGAGAGCTCTGGAAACACCATATATTTT
few	.	TRBV5-4	TRBJ2-5	CASSSMKAGTETQYF	TGTGCCAGCTCTTCTATGAAGGCGGGGACGGAGACCCAGTACTTC
once	.	TRBV6-5	TRBJ1-5	CASSEGTSNQPQHF	TGTGCCAGCAGCGAGGGGACAAGCAATCAGCCCCAGCATTTT
once	TRBD2	TRBV27	TRBJ2-3	CASSLGVRLAGFTDTQYF	TGTGCCAGCAGTTTGGGAGTCAGACTAGCGGGTTTCACAGATACGCAGTATTTT
.	.	TRBV19	TRBJ1-5	CASTPLGGNQPQHF	TGTGCCAGTACCCCCCTGGGGGGGAATCAGCCCCAGCATTTT
.	.	TRBV3-1/TRBV3-2	TRBJ2-7	CASSQDEAGDEQYF	TGTGCCAGCAGCCAAGATGAGGCAGGGGACGAGCAGTACTTC
.	.	TRBV9	TRBJ2-2	CASSVGRAGELFF	TGTGCCAGCAGCGTAGGGAGGGCCGGGGAGCTGTTTTTT
.	TRBD1	TRBV9	TRBJ1-3	CASNLGQGGNTIYF	TGTGCCAGCAACCTGGGACAGGGAGGAAACACCATATATTTT
.	TRBD1	TRBV7-2	TRBJ1-2	CASSPGTGGEGYTF	TGTGCCAGCAGCCCGGGGACAGGGGGTGAGGGCTACACCTTC
.	TRBD1	TRBV11-2	TRBJ2-4	CASSSRQGANIQYF	TGTGCCAGCAGCTCCCGACAGGGGGCAAACATTCAGTACTTC
.	TRBD2	TRBV3-1/TRBV3-2	TRBJ2-1	CASSQGLALIF	TGTGCCAGCAGCCAAGGACTAGCGCTAATCTTC
.	.	TRBV30	TRBJ1-5	CAWGPDVGGGNQPQHF	TGTGCCTGGGGCCCCGATGTTGGGGGCGGCAATCAGCCCCAGCATTTT
.	.	TRBV6-5	TRBJ1-1	CASSIQMNTEAFF	TGTGCCAGCAGCATACAGATGAACACTGAAGCTTTCTTT
.	.	TRBV19	TRBJ1-3	CASSIETSSGNTIYF	TGTGCCAGTAGTATAGAGACAAGCTCTGGAAACACCATATATTTT